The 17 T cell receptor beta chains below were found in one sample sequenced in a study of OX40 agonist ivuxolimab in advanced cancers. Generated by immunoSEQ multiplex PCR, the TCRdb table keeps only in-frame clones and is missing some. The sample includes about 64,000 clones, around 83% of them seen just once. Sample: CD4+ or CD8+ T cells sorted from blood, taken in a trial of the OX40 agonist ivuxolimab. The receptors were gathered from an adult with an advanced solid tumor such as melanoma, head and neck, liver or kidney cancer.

The CDR3 sequence: CASTSSGRNTGELFF. In DNA form, the CDR3 reads TGCGCCAGCACATCTAGCGGGAGGAACACCGGGGAGCTGTTTTTT. The V and J genes are TRBV5-1 and TRBJ2-2; 10 bases line up with TRBD2. The trim removed 6 bases at V and 1 base at J, leaving 3 bases unmatched. This CDR3 spans 15 amino acids. CDR1 is SGHRS, CDR2 YFSETQ, per germline.

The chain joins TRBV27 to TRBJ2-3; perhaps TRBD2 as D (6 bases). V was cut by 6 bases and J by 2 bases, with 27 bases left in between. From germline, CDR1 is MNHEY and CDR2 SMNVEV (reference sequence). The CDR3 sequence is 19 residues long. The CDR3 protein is CASRRDSSFVGKLTDTQYF. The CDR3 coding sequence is TGTGCCAGCAGGCGGGACTCTAGCTTCGTGGGAAAGCTCACAGATACGCAGTATTTT.

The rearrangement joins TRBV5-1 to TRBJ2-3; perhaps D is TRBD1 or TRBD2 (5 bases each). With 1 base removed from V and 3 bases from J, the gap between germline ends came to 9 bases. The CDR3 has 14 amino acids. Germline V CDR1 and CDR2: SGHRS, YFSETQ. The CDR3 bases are TGCGCCAGCAGCTTGACGGGGCAAACAGATACGCAGTATTTT. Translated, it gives CASSLTGQTDTQYF.

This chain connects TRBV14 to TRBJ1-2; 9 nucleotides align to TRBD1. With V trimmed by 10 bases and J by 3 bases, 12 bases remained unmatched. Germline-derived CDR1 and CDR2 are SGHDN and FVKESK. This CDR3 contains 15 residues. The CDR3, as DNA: TGTGCCATCGGAGAAACAACAGGGGGCGACTATGGCTACACCTTC. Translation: CAIGETTGGDYGYTF. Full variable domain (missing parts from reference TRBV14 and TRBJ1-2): EAGVTQFPSHSVIEKGQTVTLRCDPISGHDNLYWYRRVMGKEIKFLLHFVKESKQDESGMPNNRFLAERTGGTYSTLKVQPAELEDSGVYFCAIGETTGGDYGYTFGSGTRLTVV.

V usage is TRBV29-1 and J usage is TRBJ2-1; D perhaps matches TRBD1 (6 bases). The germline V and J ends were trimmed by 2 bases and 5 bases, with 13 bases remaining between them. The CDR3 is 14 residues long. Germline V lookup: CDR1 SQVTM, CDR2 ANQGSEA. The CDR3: CSVEWAGDNNEQFF. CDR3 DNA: TGCAGCGTTGAATGGGCAGGGGACAACAATGAGCAGTTCTTC.

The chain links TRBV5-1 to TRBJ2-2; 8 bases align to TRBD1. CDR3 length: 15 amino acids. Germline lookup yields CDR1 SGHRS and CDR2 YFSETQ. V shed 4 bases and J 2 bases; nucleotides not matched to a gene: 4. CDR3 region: CASSPGQGNTGELFF. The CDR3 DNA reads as TGCGCCAGCAGCCCCGGACAGGGCAACACCGGGGAGCTGTTTTTT.

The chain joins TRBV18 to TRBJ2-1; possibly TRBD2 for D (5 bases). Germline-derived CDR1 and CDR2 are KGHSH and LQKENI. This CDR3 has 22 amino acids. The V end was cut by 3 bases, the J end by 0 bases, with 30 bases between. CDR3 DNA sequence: TGTGCCAGCTCACCCCAGCAGCTCGCCCCGGGCGAGCGGCGCAGCTCCTACAATGAGCAGTTCTTC. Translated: CASSPQQLAPGERRSSYNEQFF.

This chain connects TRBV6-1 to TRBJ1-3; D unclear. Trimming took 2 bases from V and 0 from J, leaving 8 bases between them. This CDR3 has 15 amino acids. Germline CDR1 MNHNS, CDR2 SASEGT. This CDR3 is CASSEQLHSGNTIYF. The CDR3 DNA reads TGTGCCAGCAGTGAACAGCTTCACTCTGGAAACACCATATATTTT.

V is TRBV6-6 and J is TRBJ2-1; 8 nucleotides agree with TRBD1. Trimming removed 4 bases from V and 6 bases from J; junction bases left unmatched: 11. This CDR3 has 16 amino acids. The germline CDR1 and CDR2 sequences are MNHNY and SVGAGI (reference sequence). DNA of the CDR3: TGTGCCAGCAGTTGGCCGGGACAGGTTACCTCCAATGAGCAGTTCTTC. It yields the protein CASSWPGQVTSNEQFF.

The DNA for the CDR3 is TGTGCCAGCAGCTTAGAGGCCCTCCCGAACACTGAAGCTTTCTTT. Its translation: CASSLEALPNTEAFF. The rearrangement links TRBV11-2 to TRBJ1-1; D gene unclear. The CDR3 spans 15 residues. The germline CDR1 and CDR2 sequences are SGHAT and FQNNGV. V was cut by 0 bases and J by 1 base, with 9 bases left in between.

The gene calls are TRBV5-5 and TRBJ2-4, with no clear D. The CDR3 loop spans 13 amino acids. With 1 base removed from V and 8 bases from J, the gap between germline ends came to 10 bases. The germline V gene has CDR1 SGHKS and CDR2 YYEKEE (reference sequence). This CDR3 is CASSLNRFDIQYF. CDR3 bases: TGTGCCAGCAGCTTGAACAGATTTGACATTCAGTACTTC.

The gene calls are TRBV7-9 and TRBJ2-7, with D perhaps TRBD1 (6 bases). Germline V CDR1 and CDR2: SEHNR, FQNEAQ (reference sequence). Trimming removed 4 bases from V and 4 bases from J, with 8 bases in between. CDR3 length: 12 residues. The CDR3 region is CASSWGPYEQYF. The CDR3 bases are TGTGCCAGCAGCTGGGGGCCGTACGAGCAGTACTTC.

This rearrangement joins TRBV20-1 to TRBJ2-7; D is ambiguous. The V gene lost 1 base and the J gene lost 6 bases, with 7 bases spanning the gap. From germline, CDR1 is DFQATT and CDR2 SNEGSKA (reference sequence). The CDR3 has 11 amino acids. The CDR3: CSARVGSEQYF. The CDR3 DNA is TGCAGTGCTAGAGTGGGGTCCGAGCAGTACTTC.

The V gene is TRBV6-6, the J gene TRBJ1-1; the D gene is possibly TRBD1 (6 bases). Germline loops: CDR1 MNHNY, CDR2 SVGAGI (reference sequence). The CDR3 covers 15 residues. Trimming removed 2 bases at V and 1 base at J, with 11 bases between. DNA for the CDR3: TGTGCCAGCAGTTACACGGGGACAACGAACACTGAAGCTTTCTTT. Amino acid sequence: CASSYTGTTNTEAFF.

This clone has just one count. CDR3 bases: TGCGCCAGCAGTCTCACGAACGGAATTAACACTGAAGCTTTCTTT. Translating gives CASSLTNGINTEAFF. The chain is built from TRBV5-1 and TRBJ1-1; D ambiguous. The germline CDR1 and CDR2 sequences are SGHRS and YFSETQ. V was clipped by 5 bases and J by 2 bases, with 16 bases between them. This CDR3 comprises 15 residues.

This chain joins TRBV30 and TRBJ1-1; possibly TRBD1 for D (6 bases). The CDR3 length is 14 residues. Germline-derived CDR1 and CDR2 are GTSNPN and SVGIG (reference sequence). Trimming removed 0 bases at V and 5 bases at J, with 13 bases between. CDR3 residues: CAWSVGGARTEAFF. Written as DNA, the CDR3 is TGTGCCTGGAGTGTGGGGGGCGCGAGAACTGAAGCTTTCTTT.

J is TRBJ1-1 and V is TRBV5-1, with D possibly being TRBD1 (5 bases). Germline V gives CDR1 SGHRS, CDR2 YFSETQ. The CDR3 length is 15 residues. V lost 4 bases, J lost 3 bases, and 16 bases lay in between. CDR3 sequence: CASSRGPPGDTEAFF. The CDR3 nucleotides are TGCGCCAGCAGCCGCGGACCTCCGGGGGACACTGAAGCTTTCTTT.